This T cell receptor beta chain was retrieved from a study of T cells in Graves' hyperthyroidism and ophthalmopathy. Diagnoses were made from clinical symptoms, serum measures (thyroxine and TRAb), thyroid ultrasound and orbital computed tomography. Points from the study as a whole: A model of 13 V-J features distinguished ophthalmopathy from stable hyperthyroidism. The model foresaw ophthalmopathy a median about 6.5 months prior to onset. Clonotypes that were expanded in thyroid above 0.001 mostly appeared in blood too.

Amplification targeted TCR beta CDR3 regions from RNA transcripts. The HTBI set primed first-round TCR CDR3 RT-PCR. MiXCR, applied by TCRdb to the multiplex PCR reads, yields one record per CDR3 protein. The data hold 500,000 to 650,000 distinct CDR3 sequences, with over 45% observed a single time. This clonotype was recorded only once. Its antigen is undetermined. Trimming took 2 bases from V and 2 from J, leaving 10 bases between them. The CDR3 totals 14 residues. The germline V gene has CDR1 SEHNR and CDR2 FQNEAQ (reference sequence). The source material was peripheral blood or thyroid tissue (not recorded which). The V and J genes are TRBV7-9 and TRBJ2-7, with D hard to call. The TCR originated in an adult woman with Graves' disease, either hyperthyroidism or ophthalmopathy (not recorded which). The CDR3 loop is CASSLLTSPYEQYF. The CDR3 bases are TGTGCCAGCAGCTTACTGACGTCTCCCTACGAGCAGTACTTC.